The source of this T cell receptor beta chain is a study of blood T cell repertoires in COVID-19. Study context: Samples of COVID-19 (acute and convalescent) were obtained from the United States, Italy and Spain. PBMCs, B-cell-depleted T cells, or T cells provided the cDNA or gDNA that made up the material.

CDR3 size: 12 residues. The V gene's germline CDR1 is LNHDA and CDR2 SQIVND (reference sequence). Trimming removed 11 bases from V and 3 bases from J, with 13 bases in between. Profiling relied on immunoSEQ multiplex PCR, and the TCRdb table lists in-frame clones only, not all of them. The sample holds hundreds of thousands of clones; 88% are singletons and the top ten take roughly 4%. The sample taken for sequencing was peripheral blood. The receptor was isolated from a woman aged 45-59 years with active or convalescent COVID-19. This sequence joins TRBV19 and TRBJ1-2, with D perhaps matching TRBD1 (6 bases). CDR3 DNA: TGTGCCGGCGGGGGGGCCCACTATGGCTACACCTTC. Protein product: CAGGGAHYGYTF.